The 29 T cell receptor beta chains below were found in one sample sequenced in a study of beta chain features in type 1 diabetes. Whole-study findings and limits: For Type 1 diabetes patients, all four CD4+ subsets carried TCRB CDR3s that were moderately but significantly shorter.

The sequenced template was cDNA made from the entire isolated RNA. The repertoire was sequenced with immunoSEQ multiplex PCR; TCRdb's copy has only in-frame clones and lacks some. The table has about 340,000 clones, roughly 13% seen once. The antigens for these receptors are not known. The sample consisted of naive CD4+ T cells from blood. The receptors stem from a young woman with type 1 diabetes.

In nucleotides, the CDR3 is TGTGCCAGCAGTCACGGGACGGGAGCAGAAAACATTCAGTACTTC. This encodes CASSHGTGAENIQYF. This chain joins TRBV28 and TRBJ2-4, with D maybe TRBD2 (6 bases). This CDR3 spans 15 amino acids. Trimming stripped 5 bases from V and 5 bases from J, with 16 bases between. The germline CDR1 and CDR2 sequences are MDHEN and SYDVKM. The whole variable domain, filled in from reference TRBV28 and TRBJ2-4, reads DVKVTQSSRYLVKRTGEKVFLECVQDMDHENMFWYRQDPGLGLRLIYFSYDVKMKEKGDIPEGYSVSREKKERFSLILESASTNQTSMYLCASSHGTGAENIQYFGAGTRLSVL.

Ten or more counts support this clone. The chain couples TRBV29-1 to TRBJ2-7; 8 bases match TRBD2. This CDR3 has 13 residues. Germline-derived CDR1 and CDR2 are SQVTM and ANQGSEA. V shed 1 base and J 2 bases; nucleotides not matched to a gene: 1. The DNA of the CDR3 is TGCAGCGTTGAAGCGGGAGGGGCCTACGAGCAGTACGTC. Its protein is CSVEAGGAYEQYV.

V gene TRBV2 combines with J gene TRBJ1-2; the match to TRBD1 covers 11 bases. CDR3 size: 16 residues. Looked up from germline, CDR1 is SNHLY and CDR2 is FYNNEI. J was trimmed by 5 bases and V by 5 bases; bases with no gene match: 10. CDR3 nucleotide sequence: TGTGCCAGCAGTCCCAGGACAGGGGGCGGTTGGTATGGCTACACCTTC. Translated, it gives CASSPRTGGGWYGYTF. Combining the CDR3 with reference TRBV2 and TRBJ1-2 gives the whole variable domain EPEVTQTPSHQVTQMGQEVILRCVPISNHLYFYWYRQILGQKVEFLVSFYNNEISEKSEIFDDQFSVERPDGSNFTLKIRSTKLEDSAMYFCASSPRTGGGWYGYTFGSGTRLTVV.

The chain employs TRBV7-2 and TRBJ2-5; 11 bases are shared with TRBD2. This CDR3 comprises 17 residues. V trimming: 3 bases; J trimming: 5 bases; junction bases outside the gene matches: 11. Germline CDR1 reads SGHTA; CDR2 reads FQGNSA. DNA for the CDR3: TGTGCCAGCAGCTTGGGGACTAGCGGACCCTCCGGGGAGACCCAGTACTTC. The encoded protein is CASSLGTSGPSGETQYF. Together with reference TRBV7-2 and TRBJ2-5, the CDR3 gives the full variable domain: GAGVSQSPSNKVTEKGKDVELRCDPISGHTALYWYRQSLGQGLEFLIYFQGNSAPDKSGLPSDRFSAERTGGSVSTLTIQRTQQEDSAVYLCASSLGTSGPSGETQYFGPGTRLLVL.

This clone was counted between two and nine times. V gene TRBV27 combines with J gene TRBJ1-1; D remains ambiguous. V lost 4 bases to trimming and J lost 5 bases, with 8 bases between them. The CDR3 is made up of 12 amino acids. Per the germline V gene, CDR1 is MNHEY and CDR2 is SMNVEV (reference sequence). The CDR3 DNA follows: TGTGCCAGCAGTTCGAGACAAACTGAAGCTTTCTTT. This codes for CASSSRQTEAFF.

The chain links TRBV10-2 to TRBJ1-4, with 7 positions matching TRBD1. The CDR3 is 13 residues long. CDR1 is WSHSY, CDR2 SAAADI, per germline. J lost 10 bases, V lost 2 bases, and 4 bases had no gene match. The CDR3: CASSEQGGGKLFF. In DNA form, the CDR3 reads TGCGCCAGCAGTGAGCAGGGGGGAGGAAAACTGTTTTTT.

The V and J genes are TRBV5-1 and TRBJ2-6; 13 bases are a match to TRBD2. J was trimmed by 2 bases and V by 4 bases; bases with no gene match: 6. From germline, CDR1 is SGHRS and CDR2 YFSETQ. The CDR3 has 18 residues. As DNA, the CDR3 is TGCGCCAGCAGCGAGGGACTAGCGGGAAGTCCTGGGGCCAACGTCCTGACTTTC. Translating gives CASSEGLAGSPGANVLTF.

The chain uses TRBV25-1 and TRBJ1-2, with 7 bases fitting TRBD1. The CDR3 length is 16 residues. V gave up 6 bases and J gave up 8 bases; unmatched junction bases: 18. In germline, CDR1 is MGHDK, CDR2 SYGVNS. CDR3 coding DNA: TGTGCCAGCAGACCCCCGGGACAGACTCCCTTCCCCGGCTACACCTTC. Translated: CASRPPGQTPFPGYTF.

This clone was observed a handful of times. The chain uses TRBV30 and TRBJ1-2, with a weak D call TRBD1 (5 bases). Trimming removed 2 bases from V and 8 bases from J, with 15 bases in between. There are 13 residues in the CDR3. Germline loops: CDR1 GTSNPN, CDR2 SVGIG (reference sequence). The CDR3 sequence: CAWSSQGYEGYTF. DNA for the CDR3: TGTGCCTGGAGTTCCCAGGGTTATGAGGGCTACACCTTC.

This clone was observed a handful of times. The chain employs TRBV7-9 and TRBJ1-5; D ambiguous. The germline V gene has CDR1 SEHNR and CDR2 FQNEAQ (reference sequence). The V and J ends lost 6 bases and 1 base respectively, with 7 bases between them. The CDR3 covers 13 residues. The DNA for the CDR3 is TGTGCCAGCAGTCCACTGAGCAATCAGCCCCAGCATTTT. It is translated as CASSPLSNQPQHF.

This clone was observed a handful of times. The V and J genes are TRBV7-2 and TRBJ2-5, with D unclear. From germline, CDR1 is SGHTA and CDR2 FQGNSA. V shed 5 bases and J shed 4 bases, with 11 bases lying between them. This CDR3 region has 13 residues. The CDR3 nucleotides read TGTGCCAGCAGCCCAGAACAAAGAGAGACCCAGTACTTC. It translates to CASSPEQRETQYF.

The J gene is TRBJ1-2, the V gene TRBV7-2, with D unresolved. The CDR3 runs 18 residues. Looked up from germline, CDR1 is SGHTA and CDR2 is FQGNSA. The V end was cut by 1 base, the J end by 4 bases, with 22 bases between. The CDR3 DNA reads TGTGCCAGCAGCTTAGTTTACGGTCAGCGACTAACTTTCTATGGCTACACCTTC. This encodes CASSLVYGQRLTFYGYTF. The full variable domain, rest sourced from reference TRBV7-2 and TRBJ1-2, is GAGVSQSPSNKVTEKGKDVELRCDPISGHTALYWYRQSLGQGLEFLIYFQGNSAPDKSGLPSDRFSAERTGGSVSTLTIQRTQQEDSAVYLCASSLVYGQRLTFYGYTFGSGTRLTVV.

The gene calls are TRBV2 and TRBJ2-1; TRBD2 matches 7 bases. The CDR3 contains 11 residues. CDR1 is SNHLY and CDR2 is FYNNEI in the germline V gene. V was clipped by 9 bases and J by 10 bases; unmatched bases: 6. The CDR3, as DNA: TGTGCCAGTGGGCTACTAGCGGAGCAGTTCTTC. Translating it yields CASGLLAEQFF.

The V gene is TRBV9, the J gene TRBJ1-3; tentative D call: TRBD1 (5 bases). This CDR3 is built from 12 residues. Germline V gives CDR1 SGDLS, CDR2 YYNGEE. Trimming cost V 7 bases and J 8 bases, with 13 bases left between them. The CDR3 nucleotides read TGTGCCAGCGGTCAGGGTGATTACACCATATATTTT. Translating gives CASGQGDYTIYF.

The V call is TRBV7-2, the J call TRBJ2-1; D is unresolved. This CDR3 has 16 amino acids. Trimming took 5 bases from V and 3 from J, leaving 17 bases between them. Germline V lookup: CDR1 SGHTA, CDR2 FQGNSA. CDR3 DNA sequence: TGTGCCAGCAGCCCTAGGAAAGCGTCGGGCTACAATGAGCAGTTCTTC. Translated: CASSPRKASGYNEQFF.

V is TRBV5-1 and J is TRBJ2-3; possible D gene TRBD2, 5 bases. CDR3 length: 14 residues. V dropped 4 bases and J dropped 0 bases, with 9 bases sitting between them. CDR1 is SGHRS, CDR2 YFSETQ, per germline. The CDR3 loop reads CASSRGYSTDTQYF. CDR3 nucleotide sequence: TGCGCCAGCAGCCGGGGATATAGCACAGATACGCAGTATTTT.

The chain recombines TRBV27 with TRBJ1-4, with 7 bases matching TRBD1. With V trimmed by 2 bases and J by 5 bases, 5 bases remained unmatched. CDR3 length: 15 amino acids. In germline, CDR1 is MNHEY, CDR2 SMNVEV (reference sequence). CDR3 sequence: CASSLNSGGNEKLFF. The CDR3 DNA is TGTGCCAGCAGTTTAAACTCAGGGGGGAATGAAAAACTGTTTTTT. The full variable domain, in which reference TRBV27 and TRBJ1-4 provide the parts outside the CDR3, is EAQVTQNPRYLITVTGKKLTVTCSQNMNHEYMSWYRQDPGLGLRQIYYSMNVEVTDKGDVPEGYKVSRKEKRNFPLILESPSPNQTSLYFCASSLNSGGNEKLFFGSGTQLSVL.

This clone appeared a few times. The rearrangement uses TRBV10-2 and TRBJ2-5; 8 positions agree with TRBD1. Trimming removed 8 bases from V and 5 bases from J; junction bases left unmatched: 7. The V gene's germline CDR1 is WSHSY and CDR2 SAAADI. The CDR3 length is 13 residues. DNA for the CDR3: TGCGCCAGCGGGACAGGATCCAGGGAGACCCAGTACTTC. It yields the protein CASGTGSRETQYF.

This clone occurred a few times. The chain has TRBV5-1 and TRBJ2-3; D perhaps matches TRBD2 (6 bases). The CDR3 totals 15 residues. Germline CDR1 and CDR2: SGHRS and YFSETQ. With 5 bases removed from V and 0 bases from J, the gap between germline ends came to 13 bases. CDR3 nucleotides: TGCGCCAGCAGTGTTGCCGGGGGAAGCACAGATACGCAGTATTTT. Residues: CASSVAGGSTDTQYF.

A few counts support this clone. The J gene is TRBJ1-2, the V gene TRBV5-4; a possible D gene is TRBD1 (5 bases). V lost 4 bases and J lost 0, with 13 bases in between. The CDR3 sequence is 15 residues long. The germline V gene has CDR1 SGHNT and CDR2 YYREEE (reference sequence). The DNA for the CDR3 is TGTGCCAGCAGCCCGCTGGACAAAGCTAACTATGGCTACACCTTC. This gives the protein CASSPLDKANYGYTF.

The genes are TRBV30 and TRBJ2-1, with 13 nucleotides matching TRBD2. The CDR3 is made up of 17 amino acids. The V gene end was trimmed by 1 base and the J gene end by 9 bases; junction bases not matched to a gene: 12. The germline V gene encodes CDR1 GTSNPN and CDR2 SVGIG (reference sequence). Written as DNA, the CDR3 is TGTGCCTGGAGTGGGACTAGCGGGAGTGGGGCCTGGGGTGAGCAGTTCTTC. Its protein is CAWSGTSGSGAWGEQFF.

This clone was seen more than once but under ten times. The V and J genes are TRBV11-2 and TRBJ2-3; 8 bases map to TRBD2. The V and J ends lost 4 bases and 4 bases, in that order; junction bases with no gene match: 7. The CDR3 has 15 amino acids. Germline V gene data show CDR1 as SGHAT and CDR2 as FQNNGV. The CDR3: CASSSGGRSADTQYF. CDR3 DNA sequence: TGTGCCAGCAGCTCCGGCGGGAGGTCGGCAGATACGCAGTATTTT.

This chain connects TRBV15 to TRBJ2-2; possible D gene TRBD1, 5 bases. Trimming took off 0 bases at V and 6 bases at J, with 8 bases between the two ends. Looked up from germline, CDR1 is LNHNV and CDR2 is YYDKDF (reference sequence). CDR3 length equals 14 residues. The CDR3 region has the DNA TGTGCCACCAGCAGAGATCAGGGTCCCGGGGAGCTGTTTTTT. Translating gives CATSRDQGPGELFF.

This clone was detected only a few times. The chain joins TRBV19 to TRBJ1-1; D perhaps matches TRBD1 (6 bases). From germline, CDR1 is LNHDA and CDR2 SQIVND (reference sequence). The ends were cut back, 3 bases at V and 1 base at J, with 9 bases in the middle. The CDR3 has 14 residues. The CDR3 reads CASSIDRRNTEAFF. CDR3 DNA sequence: TGTGCCAGTAGTATCGACAGGAGGAACACTGAAGCTTTCTTT.

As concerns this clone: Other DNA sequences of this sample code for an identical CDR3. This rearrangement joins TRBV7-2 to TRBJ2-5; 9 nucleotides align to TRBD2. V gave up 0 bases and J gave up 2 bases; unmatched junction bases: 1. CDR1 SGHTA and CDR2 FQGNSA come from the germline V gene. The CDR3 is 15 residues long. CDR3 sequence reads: CASSLALAGQETQYF. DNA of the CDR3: TGTGCCAGCAGCTTAGCCCTAGCGGGGCAAGAGACCCAGTACTTC.

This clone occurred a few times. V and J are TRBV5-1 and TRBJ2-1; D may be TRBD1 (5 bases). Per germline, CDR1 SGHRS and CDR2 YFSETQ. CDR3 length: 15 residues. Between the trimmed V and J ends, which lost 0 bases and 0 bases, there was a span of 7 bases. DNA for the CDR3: TGCGCCAGCAGCTTGGAAGGGGTCTCCTACAATGAGCAGTTCTTC. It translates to CASSLEGVSYNEQFF.

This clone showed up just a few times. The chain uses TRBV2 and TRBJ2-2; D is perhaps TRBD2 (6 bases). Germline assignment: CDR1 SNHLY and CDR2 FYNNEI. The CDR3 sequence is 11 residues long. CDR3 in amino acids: CSTRNTGELFF. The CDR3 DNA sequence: TGTTCGACTAGGAACACCGGGGAGCTGTTTTTT.

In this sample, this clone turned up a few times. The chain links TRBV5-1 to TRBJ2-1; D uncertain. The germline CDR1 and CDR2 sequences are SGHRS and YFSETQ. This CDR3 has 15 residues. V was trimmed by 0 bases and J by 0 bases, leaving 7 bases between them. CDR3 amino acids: CASSLEPSSYNEQFF. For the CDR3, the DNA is TGCGCCAGCAGCTTGGAGCCGAGCTCCTACAATGAGCAGTTCTTC.

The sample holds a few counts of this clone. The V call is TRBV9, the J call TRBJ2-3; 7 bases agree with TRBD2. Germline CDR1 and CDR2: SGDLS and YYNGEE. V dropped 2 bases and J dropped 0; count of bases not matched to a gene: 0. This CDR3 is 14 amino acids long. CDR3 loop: CASSVGRSTDTQYF. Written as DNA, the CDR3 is TGTGCCAGCAGCGTCGGGAGGAGCACAGATACGCAGTATTTT. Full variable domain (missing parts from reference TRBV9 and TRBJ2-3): DSGVTQTPKHLITATGQRVTLRCSPRSGDLSVYWYQQSLDQGLQFLIQYYNGEERAKGNILERFSAQQFPDLHSELNLSSLELGDSALYFCASSVGRSTDTQYFGPGTRLTVL.